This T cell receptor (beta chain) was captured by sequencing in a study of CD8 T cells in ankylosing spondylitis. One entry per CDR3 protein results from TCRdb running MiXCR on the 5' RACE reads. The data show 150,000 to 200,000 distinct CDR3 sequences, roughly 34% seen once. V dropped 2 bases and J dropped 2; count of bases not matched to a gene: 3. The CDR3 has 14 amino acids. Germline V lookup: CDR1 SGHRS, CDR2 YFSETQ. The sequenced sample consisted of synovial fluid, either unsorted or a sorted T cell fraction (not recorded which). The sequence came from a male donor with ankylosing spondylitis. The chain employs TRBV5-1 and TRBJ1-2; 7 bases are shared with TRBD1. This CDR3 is CASSFGGQNYGYTF. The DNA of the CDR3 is TGCGCCAGCAGCTTTGGGGGACAGAACTATGGCTACACCTTC.